This entry lists 18 T cell receptor beta chains sequenced from one sample in a study of beta chain features in type 1 diabetes. Isolated RNA was reverse transcribed in full, so expressed TCRB transcripts were sequenced. Profiled with immunoSEQ multiplex PCR; TCRdb holds only in-frame clones, not every one. This repertoire shows 70,000 to 95,000 clones, around a third found once; its top ten account for 0.45%. Material for sequencing was stem cell memory CD4+ T cells from blood. These receptors were taken from a young woman in good health.

The V gene is TRBV29-1, the J gene TRBJ1-3; D is unclear. CDR1 is SQVTM, CDR2 ANQGSEA, per germline. This CDR3 is built from 14 residues. Trimming removed 7 bases at V and 0 bases at J, with 13 bases between. CDR3 loop: CSGITDNSGNTIYF. CDR3 bases: TGCAGCGGTATAACTGACAACTCTGGAAACACCATATATTTT.

The rearrangement uses TRBV7-2 and TRBJ1-6; possible D gene TRBD1, 6 bases. Germline V gene sequence: CDR1 SGHTA, CDR2 FQGNSA. The ends were cut back, 3 bases at V and 8 bases at J, with 11 bases in the middle. This CDR3 region has 14 residues. CDR3 sequence: CASSFRTEDSPLHF. The CDR3 DNA reads TGTGCCAGCAGCTTCCGGACAGAGGATTCACCCCTCCACTTT. The whole variable domain, remainder taken from reference TRBV7-2 and TRBJ1-6, is GAGVSQSPSNKVTEKGKDVELRCDPISGHTALYWYRQSLGQGLEFLIYFQGNSAPDKSGLPSDRFSAERTGGSVSTLTIQRTQQEDSAVYLCASSFRTEDSPLHFGNGTRLTVT.

Only a few counts were recorded for this clone. The V gene is TRBV4-2, the J gene TRBJ1-2, with 8 nucleotides matching TRBD1. The length of the CDR3 is 17 residues. From germline, CDR1 is LGHNA and CDR2 YNFKEQ. Trimming took 3 bases from V and 0 from J; bases not matched to a gene: 9. CDR3 bases: TGTGCCAGCAGCCAGGAGATGACAGGGGAAGCTAACTATGGCTACACCTTC. It codes for CASSQEMTGEANYGYTF.

The V and J genes are TRBV2 and TRBJ2-7; 11 bases are a match to TRBD1. CDR1 is SNHLY and CDR2 is FYNNEI in the germline V gene. After removal of 8 bases from V and 4 bases from J, the junction contained 7 bases not matched to a gene. CDR3 length: 14 amino acids. Here the CDR3 reads CASSKDRGLYEQYF. The CDR3 nucleotides read TGTGCCAGCTCGAAGGACAGGGGGCTTTACGAGCAGTACTTC.

The rearrangement joins TRBV18 to TRBJ2-3; TRBD1 is a possible D gene (6 bases). The V and J ends lost 3 bases and 2 bases respectively, with 9 bases between them. This CDR3 contains 14 residues. CDR1 is KGHSH and CDR2 is LQKENI in the germline V gene. The CDR3 DNA follows: TGTGCCAGCTCACCGAGGACAGTCACAGATACGCAGTATTTT. This translates into CASSPRTVTDTQYF.

This clone occurred a few times. The V and J genes are TRBV18 and TRBJ1-2; maybe TRBD1 (5 bases). The CDR3 spans 14 residues. Germline lookup yields CDR1 KGHSH and CDR2 LQKENI. V was pared by 2 bases and J by 6 bases, with 13 bases between. The CDR3 sequence is CASSPRQKLNGYTF. CDR3 bases: TGTGCCAGCTCACCAAGACAGAAGCTAAATGGCTACACCTTC.

This clone was observed a few times. This chain joins TRBV9 and TRBJ2-7, with D possibly being TRBD2 (6 bases). The CDR3 has 16 amino acids. The V gene lost 4 bases and the J gene lost 2 bases, with 19 bases spanning the gap. In germline, CDR1 is SGDLS, CDR2 YYNGEE. CDR3 bases: TGTGCCAGCAGCCCTAGGAGGGCTAGCGTAACCTACGAGCAGTACTTC. It encodes CASSPRRASVTYEQYF.

This clone occurred a few times. The chain links TRBV7-9 to TRBJ2-1; 9 nucleotides align to TRBD1. This CDR3 is built from 14 residues. With 5 bases clipped from V and 8 bases from J, the junction kept 7 bases outside the gene matches. Per the germline V gene, CDR1 is SEHNR and CDR2 is FQNEAQ (reference sequence). CDR3 nucleotides: TGTGCCAGCAGCCAGGGACAGGGTGTTGATGAGCAGTTCTTC. Residues: CASSQGQGVDEQFF.

This chain connects TRBV5-1 to TRBJ2-3; the match to TRBD2 covers 9 bases. Losses at the gene ends were 0 bases for V and 5 bases for J; bases not matched to a gene: 4. Germline V lookup: CDR1 SGHRS, CDR2 YFSETQ. CDR3 length: 15 residues. CDR3 nucleotides: TGCGCCAGCAGCTTGGTTATAGCGGGGGAAGATACGCAGTATTTT. This gives the protein CASSLVIAGEDTQYF.

There are a few counts of this clone. This chain links TRBV5-4 with TRBJ2-2; 7 bases fit TRBD1. The V gene's germline CDR1 is SGHNT and CDR2 YYREEE (reference sequence). There are 15 residues in the CDR3. V trimming: 2 bases; J trimming: 4 bases; junction bases outside the gene matches: 5. The CDR3 spells CASSFAGTVTGELFF. The DNA of the CDR3 is TGTGCCAGCAGCTTTGCCGGGACAGTCACCGGGGAGCTGTTTTTT.

The chain joins TRBV5-1 to TRBJ2-5, with D uncertain. The V gene's germline CDR1 is SGHRS and CDR2 YFSETQ. The CDR3 runs to 13 residues. V lost 2 bases and J 3 bases, leaving 8 bases between the germline ends. The chain's CDR3 is CASSFAGEETQYF. CDR3 DNA: TGCGCCAGCAGCTTCGCAGGTGAAGAGACCCAGTACTTC.

The chain couples TRBV30 to TRBJ1-3; D not certain. The CDR3 is made up of 16 amino acids. Trimming cost V 0 bases and J 0 bases, with 12 bases left between them. Germline V gene sequence: CDR1 GTSNPN, CDR2 SVGIG (reference sequence). CDR3 nucleotides: TGTGCCTGGAGTGTAAACGGGAGATTCTCTGGAAACACCATATATTTT. Translating gives CAWSVNGRFSGNTIYF.

This clone has a handful of counts. This chain joins TRBV11-2 and TRBJ2-3; 10 nucleotides agree with TRBD2. In germline, CDR1 is SGHAT, CDR2 FQNNGV. The V gene end was trimmed by 1 base and the J gene end by 4 bases; junction bases not matched to a gene: 8. The CDR3 extends over 17 amino acids. In DNA form, the CDR3 reads TGTGCCAGCAGCTTAGGTCCGGGACTAGCGACCCCAGATACGCAGTATTTT. It yields the protein CASSLGPGLATPDTQYF.

This clone occurred a few times. This chain uses TRBV30 with TRBJ2-2; 7 bases agree with TRBD1. The CDR3 is 12 amino acids. Looked up from germline, CDR1 is GTSNPN and CDR2 is SVGIG (reference sequence). The V and J ends lost 7 bases and 6 bases, in that order; junction bases with no gene match: 5. This CDR3 is CAFYRGAGELFF. The CDR3 DNA reads as TGTGCCTTCTACAGGGGTGCCGGGGAGCTGTTTTTT.

V usage is TRBV7-2 and J usage is TRBJ2-2, with 10 positions matching TRBD1. In germline, CDR1 is SGHTA, CDR2 FQGNSA. CDR3 length: 16 residues. V lost 5 bases and J lost 5; bases outside the gene matches: 8. CDR3 loop: CASSGRQGANTGELFF. The CDR3 DNA follows: TGTGCCAGCAGCGGCAGACAGGGGGCTAATACCGGGGAGCTGTTTTTT.

This sequence joins TRBV11-2 and TRBJ1-5; no definite D call. The CDR3 is 14 amino acids. Germline-derived CDR1 and CDR2 are SGHAT and FQNNGV. The ends were cut back, 1 base at V and 4 bases at J, with 8 bases in the middle. Written as DNA, the CDR3 is TGTGCCAGCAGCTTAGGAGAAGAAAATCAGCCCCAGCATTTT. Amino acid sequence: CASSLGEENQPQHF. Combining the CDR3 with reference TRBV11-2 and TRBJ1-5 gives the whole variable domain EAGVAQSPRYKIIEKRQSVAFWCNPISGHATLYWYQQILGQGPKLLIQFQNNGVVDDSQLPKDRFSAERLKGVDSTLKIQPAKLEDSAVYLCASSLGEENQPQHFGDGTRLSIL.

The chain is built from TRBV19 and TRBJ1-3; perhaps TRBD1 as D (6 bases). V dropped 1 base and J dropped 2 bases, with 6 bases sitting between them. This CDR3 contains 14 residues. CDR1 is LNHDA and CDR2 is SQIVND in the germline V gene (reference sequence). The CDR3 DNA sequence: TGTGCCAGTAGTATAGGGGGGCCTGGAAACACCATATATTTT. Protein: CASSIGGPGNTIYF.

The CDR3 DNA is TGTGCCAGTAGGGGGGGTTTCTCTGGGGCCAACGTCCTGACTTTC. Its translation: CASRGGFSGANVLTF. The chain uses TRBV19 and TRBJ2-6, with a tentative D call TRBD2 (6 bases). Germline CDR1 and CDR2: LNHDA and SQIVND (reference sequence). The ends were cut back, 6 bases at V and 0 bases at J, with 9 bases in the middle. The CDR3 sequence is 15 residues long.